This TCR beta chain was obtained from a study of blood T cell repertoires in COVID-19. Study context: Sources were T cells, B-cell-depleted T cells, or PBMCs; the material itself was cDNA or gDNA.

Original data processing: Amplification of reference gene primers provided the estimated nucleated cell counts. Repertoires were generated with immunoSEQ multiplex PCR, while TCRdb's copy carries only in-frame clones and drops some. V, J and clone size are those of that table, while D and trimming were read from the DNA. Among tens of thousands of clones listed, approximately 86% were seen once. V was shortened by 4 bases and J by 5 bases, with 9 bases between the two germline ends. From germline, CDR1 is SNHLY and CDR2 FYNNEI. The CDR3 contains 14 residues. This clone showed up just once. The receptor's source is a man aged 55 to 70 with acute or convalescent COVID-19. The chain uses TRBV2 and TRBJ1-6; D remains unclear. Sequenced: peripheral blood. The CDR3 region has the DNA TGTGCCAGCAGTGCTACAGTCAATAATTCACCCCTCCACTTT. Translation: CASSATVNNSPLHF.